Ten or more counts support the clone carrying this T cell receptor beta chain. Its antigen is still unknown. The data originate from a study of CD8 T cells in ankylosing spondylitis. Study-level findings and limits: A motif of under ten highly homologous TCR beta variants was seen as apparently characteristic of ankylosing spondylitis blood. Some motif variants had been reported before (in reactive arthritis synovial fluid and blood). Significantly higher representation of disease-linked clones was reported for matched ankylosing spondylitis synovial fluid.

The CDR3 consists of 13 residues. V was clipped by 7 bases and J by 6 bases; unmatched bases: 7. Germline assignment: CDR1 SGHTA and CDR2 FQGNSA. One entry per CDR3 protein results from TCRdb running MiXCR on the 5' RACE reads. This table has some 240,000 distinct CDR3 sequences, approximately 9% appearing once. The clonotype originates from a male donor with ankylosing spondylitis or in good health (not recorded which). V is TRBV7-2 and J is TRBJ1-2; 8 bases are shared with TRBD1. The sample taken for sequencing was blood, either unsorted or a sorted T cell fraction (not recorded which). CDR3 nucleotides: TGTGCCAGCACCTCCCAGGGGGCGCATGGCTACACCTTC. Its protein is CASTSQGAHGYTF.